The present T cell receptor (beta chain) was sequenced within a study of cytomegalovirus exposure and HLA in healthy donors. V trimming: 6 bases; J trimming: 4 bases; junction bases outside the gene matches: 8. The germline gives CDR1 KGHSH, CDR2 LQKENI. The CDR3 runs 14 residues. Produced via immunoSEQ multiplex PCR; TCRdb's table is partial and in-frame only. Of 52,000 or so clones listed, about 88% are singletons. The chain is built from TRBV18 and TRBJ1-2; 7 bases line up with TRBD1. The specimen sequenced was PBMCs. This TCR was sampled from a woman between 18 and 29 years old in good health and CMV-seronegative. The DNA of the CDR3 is TGTGCCAGCTCCCCCCGGACAGGACGCTATGGCTACACCTTC. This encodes CASSPRTGRYGYTF.